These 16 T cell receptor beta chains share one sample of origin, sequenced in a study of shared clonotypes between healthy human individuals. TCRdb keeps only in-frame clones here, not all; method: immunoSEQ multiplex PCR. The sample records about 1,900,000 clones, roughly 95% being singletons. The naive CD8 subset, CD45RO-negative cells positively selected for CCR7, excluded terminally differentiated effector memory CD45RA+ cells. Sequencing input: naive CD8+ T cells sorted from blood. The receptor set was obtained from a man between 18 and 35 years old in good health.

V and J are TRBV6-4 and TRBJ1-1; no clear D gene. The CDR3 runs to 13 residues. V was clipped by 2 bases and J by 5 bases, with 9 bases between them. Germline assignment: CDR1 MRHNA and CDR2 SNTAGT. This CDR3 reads CASSDVLGTEAFF. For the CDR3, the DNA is TGTGCCAGCAGTGACGTCTTGGGGACTGAAGCTTTCTTT.

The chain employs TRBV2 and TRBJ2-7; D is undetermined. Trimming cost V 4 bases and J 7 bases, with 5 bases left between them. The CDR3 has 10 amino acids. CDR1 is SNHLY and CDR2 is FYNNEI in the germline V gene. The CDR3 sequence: CASSVGEQYF. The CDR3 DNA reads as TGTGCCAGCAGTGTTGGGGAGCAGTACTTC.

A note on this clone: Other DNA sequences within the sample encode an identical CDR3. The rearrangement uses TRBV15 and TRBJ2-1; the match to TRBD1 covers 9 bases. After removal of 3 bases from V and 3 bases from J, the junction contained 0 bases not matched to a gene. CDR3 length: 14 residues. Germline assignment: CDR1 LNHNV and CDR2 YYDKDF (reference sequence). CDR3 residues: CATSRDRGYNEQFF. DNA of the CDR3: TGTGCCACCAGCAGGGACAGGGGCTACAATGAGCAGTTCTTC.

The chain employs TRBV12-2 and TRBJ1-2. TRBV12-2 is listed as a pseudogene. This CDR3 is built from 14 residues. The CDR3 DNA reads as TGTGCAACGGGTCACAGGGCGGGGGAGTATGGCTACACCTTC. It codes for CATGHRAGEYGYTF.

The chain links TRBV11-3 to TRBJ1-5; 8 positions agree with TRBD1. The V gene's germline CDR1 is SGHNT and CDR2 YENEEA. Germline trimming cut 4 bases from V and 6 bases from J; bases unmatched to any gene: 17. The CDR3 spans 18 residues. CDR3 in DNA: TGTGCCAGCAGCTCACCTTTCGGGACAGGCATCTTTAGTCAGCCCCAGCATTTT. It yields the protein CASSSPFGTGIFSQPQHF.

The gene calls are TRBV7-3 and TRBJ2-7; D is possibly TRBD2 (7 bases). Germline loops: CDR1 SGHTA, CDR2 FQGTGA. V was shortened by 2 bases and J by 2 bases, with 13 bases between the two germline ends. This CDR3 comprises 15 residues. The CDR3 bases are TGTGCCAGCAGCTTATTGGCGGGGGCCCCCTACGAGCAGTACTTC. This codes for CASSLLAGAPYEQYF.

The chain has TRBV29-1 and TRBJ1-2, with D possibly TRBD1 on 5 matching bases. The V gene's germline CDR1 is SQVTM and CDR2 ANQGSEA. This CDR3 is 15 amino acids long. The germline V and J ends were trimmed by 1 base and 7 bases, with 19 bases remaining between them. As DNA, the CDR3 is TGCAGCGTTGAAGTAACTCTTCAGGGCGGCTTTGGCTACACCTTC. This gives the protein CSVEVTLQGGFGYTF.

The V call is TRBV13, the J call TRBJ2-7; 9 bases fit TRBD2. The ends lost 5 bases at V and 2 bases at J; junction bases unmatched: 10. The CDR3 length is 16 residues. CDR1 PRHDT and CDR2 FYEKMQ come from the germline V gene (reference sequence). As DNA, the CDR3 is TGTGCCAGCAGCCCTCCCTATCCTAGCGGGGCCTACGAGCAGTACTTC. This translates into CASSPPYPSGAYEQYF.

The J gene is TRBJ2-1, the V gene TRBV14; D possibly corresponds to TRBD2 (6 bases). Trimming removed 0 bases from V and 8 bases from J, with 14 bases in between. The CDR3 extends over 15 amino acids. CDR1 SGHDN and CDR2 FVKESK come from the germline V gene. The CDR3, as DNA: TGTGCCAGCAGCCAAGAGGTGCATTCGGGGGATGAGCAGTTCTTC. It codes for CASSQEVHSGDEQFF.

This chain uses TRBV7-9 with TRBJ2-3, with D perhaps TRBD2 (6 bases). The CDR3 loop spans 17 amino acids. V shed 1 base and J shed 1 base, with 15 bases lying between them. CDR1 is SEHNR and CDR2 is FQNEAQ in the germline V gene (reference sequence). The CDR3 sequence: CASSLGMEGRGTDTQYF. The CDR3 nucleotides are TGTGCCAGCAGCTTAGGGATGGAGGGGCGAGGCACAGATACGCAGTATTTT.

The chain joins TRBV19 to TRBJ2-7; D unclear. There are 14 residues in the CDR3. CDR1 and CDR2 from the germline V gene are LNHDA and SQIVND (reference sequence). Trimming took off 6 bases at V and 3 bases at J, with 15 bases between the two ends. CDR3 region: CASSRLESSYEQYF. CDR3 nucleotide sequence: TGTGCCAGTAGCAGACTGGAAAGTAGCTACGAGCAGTACTTC.

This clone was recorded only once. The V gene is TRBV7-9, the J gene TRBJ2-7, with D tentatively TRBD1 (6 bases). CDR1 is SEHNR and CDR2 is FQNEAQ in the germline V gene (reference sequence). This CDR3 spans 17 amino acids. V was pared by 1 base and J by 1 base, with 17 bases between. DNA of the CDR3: TGTGCCAGCAGCTTAGTTCTCCCCCAGGGGAGATCCTACGAGCAGTACTTC. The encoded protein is CASSLVLPQGRSYEQYF.

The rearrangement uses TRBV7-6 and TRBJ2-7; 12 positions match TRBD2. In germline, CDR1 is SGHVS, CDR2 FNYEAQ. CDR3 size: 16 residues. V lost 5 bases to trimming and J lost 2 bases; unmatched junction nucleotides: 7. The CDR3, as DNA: TGTGCCAGCAGCCCCGGACTAGCGGGGACCACCTACGAGCAGTACTTC. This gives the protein CASSPGLAGTTYEQYF.

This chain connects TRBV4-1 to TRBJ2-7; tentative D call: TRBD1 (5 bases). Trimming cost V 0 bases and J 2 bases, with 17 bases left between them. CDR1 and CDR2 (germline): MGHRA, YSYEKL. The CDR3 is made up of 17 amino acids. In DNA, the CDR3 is TGCGCCAGCAGCCAAGAACCCCCTCGACAGTTCGCCTACGAGCAGTACTTC. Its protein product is CASSQEPPRQFAYEQYF.

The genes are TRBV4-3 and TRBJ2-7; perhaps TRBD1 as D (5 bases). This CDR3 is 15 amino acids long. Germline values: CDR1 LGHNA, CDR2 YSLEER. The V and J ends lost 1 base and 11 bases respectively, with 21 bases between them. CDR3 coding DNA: TGCGCCAGCAGCCAAGGATACGACTTCTGGGGCCCCGAGTACTTC. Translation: CASSQGYDFWGPEYF.

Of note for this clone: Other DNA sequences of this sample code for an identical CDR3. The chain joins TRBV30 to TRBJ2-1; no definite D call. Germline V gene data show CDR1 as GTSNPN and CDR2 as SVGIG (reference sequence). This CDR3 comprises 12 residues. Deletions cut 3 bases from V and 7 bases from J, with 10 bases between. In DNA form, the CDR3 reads TGTGCCTGGAGCGAGGCTGGAAATGAGCAGTTCTTC. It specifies CAWSEAGNEQFF.